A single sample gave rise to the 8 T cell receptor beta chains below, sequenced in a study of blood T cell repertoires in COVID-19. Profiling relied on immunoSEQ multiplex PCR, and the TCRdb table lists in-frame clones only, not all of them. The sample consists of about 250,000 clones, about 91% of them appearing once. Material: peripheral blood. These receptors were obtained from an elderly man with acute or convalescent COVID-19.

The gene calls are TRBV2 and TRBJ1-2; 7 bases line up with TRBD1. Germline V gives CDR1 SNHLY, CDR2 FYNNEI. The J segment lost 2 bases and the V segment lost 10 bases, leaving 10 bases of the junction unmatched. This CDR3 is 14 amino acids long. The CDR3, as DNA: TGTGCCATCAGGGGGGCCTTTTTAAACTATGGCTACACCTTC. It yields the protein CAIRGAFLNYGYTF. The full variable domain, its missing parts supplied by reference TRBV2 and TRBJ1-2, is EPEVTQTPSHQVTQMGQEVILRCVPISNHLYFYWYRQILGQKVEFLVSFYNNEISEKSEIFDDQFSVERPDGSNFTLKIRSTKLEDSAMYFCAIRGAFLNYGYTFGSGTRLTVV.

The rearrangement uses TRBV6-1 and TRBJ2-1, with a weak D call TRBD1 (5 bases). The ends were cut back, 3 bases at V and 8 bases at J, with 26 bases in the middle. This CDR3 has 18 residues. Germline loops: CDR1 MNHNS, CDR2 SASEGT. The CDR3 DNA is TGTGCCAGCAGTGAGAGTGGTCGCCGCTTTGGGGCTTATCATGAGCAGTTCTTC. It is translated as CASSESGRRFGAYHEQFF.

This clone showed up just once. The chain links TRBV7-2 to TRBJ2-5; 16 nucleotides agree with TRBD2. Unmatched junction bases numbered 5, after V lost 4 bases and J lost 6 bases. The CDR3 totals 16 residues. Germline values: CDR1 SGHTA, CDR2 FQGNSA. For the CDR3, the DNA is TGTGCCAGCAGCTCGGGACTAGCGGGAGGGCCGAAGACCCAGTACTTC. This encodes CASSSGLAGGPKTQYF. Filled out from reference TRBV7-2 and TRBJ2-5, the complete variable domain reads GAGVSQSPSNKVTEKGKDVELRCDPISGHTALYWYRQSLGQGLEFLIYFQGNSAPDKSGLPSDRFSAERTGGSVSTLTIQRTQQEDSAVYLCASSSGLAGGPKTQYFGPGTRLLVL.

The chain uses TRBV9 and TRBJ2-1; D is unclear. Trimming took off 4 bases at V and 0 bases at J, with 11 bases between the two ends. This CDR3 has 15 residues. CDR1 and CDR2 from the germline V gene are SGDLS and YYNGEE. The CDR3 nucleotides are TGTGCCAGCAGCTCACAGTTGAGCTCCTACAATGAGCAGTTCTTC. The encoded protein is CASSSQLSSYNEQFF.

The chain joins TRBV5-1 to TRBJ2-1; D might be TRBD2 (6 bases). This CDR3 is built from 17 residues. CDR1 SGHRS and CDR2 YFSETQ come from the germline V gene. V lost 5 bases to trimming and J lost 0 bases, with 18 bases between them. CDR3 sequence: CASSYLLRGSSYNEQFF. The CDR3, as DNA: TGCGCCAGCAGTTACCTTCTTCGGGGGAGCTCCTACAATGAGCAGTTCTTC.

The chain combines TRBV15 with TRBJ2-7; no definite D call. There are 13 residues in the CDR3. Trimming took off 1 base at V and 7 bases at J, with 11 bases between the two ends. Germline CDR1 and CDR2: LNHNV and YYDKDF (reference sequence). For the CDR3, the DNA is TGTGCCACCAGCAGAGCTAGTTCCTCGGAGCAGTACTTC. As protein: CATSRASSSEQYF. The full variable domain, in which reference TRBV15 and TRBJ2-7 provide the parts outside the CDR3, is DAMVIQNPRYQVTQFGKPVTLSCSQTLNHNVMYWYQQKSSQAPKLLFHYYDKDFNNEADTPDNFQSRRPNTSFCFLDIRSPGLGDTAMYLCATSRASSSEQYFGPGTRLTVT.

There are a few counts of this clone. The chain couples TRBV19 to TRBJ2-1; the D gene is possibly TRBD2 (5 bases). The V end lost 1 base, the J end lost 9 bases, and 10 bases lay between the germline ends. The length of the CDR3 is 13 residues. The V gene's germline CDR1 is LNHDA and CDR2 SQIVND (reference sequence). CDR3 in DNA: TGTGCCAGTAGTATAGCCCCTAGCAGTGAGCAGTTCTTC. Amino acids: CASSIAPSSEQFF.

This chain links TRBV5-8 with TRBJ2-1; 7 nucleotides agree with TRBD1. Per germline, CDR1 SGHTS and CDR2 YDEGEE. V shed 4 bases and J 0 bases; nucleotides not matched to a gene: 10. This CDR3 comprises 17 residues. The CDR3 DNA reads TGTGCCAGCAGCGCGGCCGGGACAGTTAGCTCCTACAATGAGCAGTTCTTC. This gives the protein CASSAAGTVSSYNEQFF. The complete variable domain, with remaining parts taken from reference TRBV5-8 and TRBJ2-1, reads EAGVTQSPTHLIKTRGQQATLRCSPISGHTSVYWYQQALGLGLQFLLWYDEGEERNRGNFPPRFSGRQFPNYSSELNVNALELEDSALYLCASSAAGTVSSYNEQFFGPGTRLTVL.